Shown below are 26 T cell receptor beta chains from a single sample sequenced in a study of Ad26.COV2.S vaccination and SARS-CoV-2 variants. Sample treatment: some 20 received Ad26.COV2.S at low or high dose, single or two shots; five or six received placebo; per-sample allocation not given. Day 63 following the first vaccine or placebo injection was when the samples were taken. Assay used: immunoSEQ multiplex PCR; TCRdb lists only in-frame clones, some missing. The sample includes hundreds of thousands of clones, around nine tenths of them seen just once. The sample in question was peripheral blood, obtained in a trial of Ad26.COV2.S vaccine versus placebo. The source of these receptors is a person between 18 and 59 years old who received the Ad26.COV2.S COVID-19 vaccine or a placebo.

This rearrangement joins TRBV13 to TRBJ1-1, with D unclear. The CDR3 runs to 13 residues. V shed 3 bases and J shed 8 bases, with 13 bases lying between them. Per the germline V gene, CDR1 is PRHDT and CDR2 is FYEKMQ (reference sequence). In DNA, the CDR3 is TGTGCCAGCAGCTTGGAACCCGGGCAAGAAGCTTTCTTT. Protein product: CASSLEPGQEAFF.

The CDR3 is CASSARTSGAYEQYF. Here the CDR3 DNA reads TGTGCCAGCAGTGCCAGGACTAGCGGGGCCTACGAGCAGTACTTC. The J gene is TRBJ2-7, the V gene TRBV27; 12 bases fit TRBD2. The germline gives CDR1 MNHEY, CDR2 SMNVEV (reference sequence). Trimming at V came to 5 bases and at J to 2 bases, leaving 4 bases not matched to a gene. CDR3 length equals 15 residues.

The CDR3 protein is CASSLRGSARLEQYF. The CDR3 DNA is TGTGCCAGCAGTCTCCGAGGGTCTGCTCGCCTGGAGCAGTACTTC. The chain is built from TRBV28 and TRBJ2-7; weak D call: TRBD2 (5 bases). V was pared by 5 bases and J by 7 bases, with 21 bases between. This CDR3 contains 15 residues. Germline values: CDR1 MDHEN, CDR2 SYDVKM.

In this sample, this clone turned up once. The gene calls are TRBV7-6 and TRBJ1-6, with TRBD1 identical over 7 bases. CDR1 is SGHVS and CDR2 is FNYEAQ in the germline V gene. The trim removed 4 bases at V and 9 bases at J, leaving 9 bases unmatched. This CDR3 is 15 amino acids long. The CDR3 nucleotides read TGTGCCAGCAGCTCGACAGGGTACCAAGGTTCACCCCTCCACTTT. Encoded protein: CASSSTGYQGSPLHF. The full variable domain, its missing parts supplied by reference TRBV7-6 and TRBJ1-6, is GAGVSQSPRYKVTKRGQDVALRCDPISGHVSLYWYRQALGQGPEFLTYFNYEAQQDKSGLPNDRFSAERPEGSISTLTIQRTEQRDSAMYRCASSSTGYQGSPLHFGNGTRLTVT.

The gene calls are TRBV7-4 and TRBJ1-5; TRBD1 might be the D (5 bases). Trimming took off 7 bases at V and 3 bases at J, with 25 bases between the two ends. The CDR3 covers 18 residues. Germline V gene sequence: CDR1 SGHVT, CDR2 SQSDAQ. CDR3 sequence (DNA): TGTGCCAGCACCCCTAGGGCTCCGGGGCAGTCAAACAATCAGCCCCAGCATTTT. Its protein product is CASTPRAPGQSNNQPQHF.

This clone turned up a few times. This chain links TRBV3-1 (or the pseudogene TRBV3-2) with TRBJ2-1; TRBD2 matches at 9 bases. The V segment lost 0 bases and the J segment 7 bases; nucleotides outside the gene matches: 10. CDR1 is LGHDT and CDR2 is YNNKEL in the germline V gene (reference sequence). The CDR3 runs 17 residues. This CDR3 reads CASSQESSAGGPNEQFF. The CDR3 nucleotides read TGTGCCAGCAGCCAAGAGTCGTCCGCGGGAGGGCCGAATGAGCAGTTCTTC.

The chain joins TRBV28 to TRBJ2-5; the match to TRBD1 covers 9 bases. V trimming: 6 bases; J trimming: 5 bases; junction bases outside the gene matches: 7. From germline, CDR1 is MDHEN and CDR2 SYDVKM. This CDR3 comprises 14 residues. DNA for the CDR3: TGTGCCAGCAGACAGGACAGGGGAGGGGAGACCCAGTACTTC. Amino acids: CASRQDRGGETQYF. Combining the CDR3 with reference TRBV28 and TRBJ2-5 gives the whole variable domain DVKVTQSSRYLVKRTGEKVFLECVQDMDHENMFWYRQDPGLGLRLIYFSYDVKMKEKGDIPEGYSVSREKKERFSLILESASTNQTSMYLCASRQDRGGETQYFGPGTRLLVL.

The chain combines TRBV18 with TRBJ2-6, with D tentatively TRBD1 (5 bases). V lost 2 bases to trimming and J lost 1 base, with 15 bases between them. The V gene's germline CDR1 is KGHSH and CDR2 LQKENI. The length of the CDR3 is 18 residues. CDR3 sequence (DNA): TGTGCCAGCTCACCATTGCAAACCCCAGGGTCTGGGGCCAACGTCCTGACTTTC. This encodes CASSPLQTPGSGANVLTF. The variable domain in full, with the rest retrieved from reference TRBV18 and TRBJ2-6, is NAGVMQNPRHLVRRRGQEARLRCSPMKGHSHVYWYRQLPEEGLKFMVYLQKENIIDESGMPKERFSAEFPKEGPSILRIQQVVRGDSAAYFCASSPLQTPGSGANVLTFGAGSRLTVL.

The V call is TRBV10-2, the J call TRBJ2-7; D gene unclear. Trimming shortened V by 5 bases and J by 0 bases, and 5 bases separated the two germline ends. This CDR3 has 12 residues. Germline CDR1 and CDR2: WSHSY and SAAADI. CDR3 protein: CASSYSSYEQYF. Here the CDR3 DNA reads TGCGCCAGCAGTTACTCCTCCTACGAGCAGTACTTC.

This clone was seen a single time. This chain joins TRBV29-1 and TRBJ2-1; 9 bases line up with TRBD2. The CDR3 length is 15 residues. The J segment lost 9 bases and the V segment lost 5 bases, leaving 14 bases of the junction unmatched. CDR1 is SQVTM and CDR2 is ANQGSEA in the germline V gene. Here the CDR3 DNA reads TGCAGCGTTCGAGGGGTCATAGCGGGAGAGGGTGAGCAGTTCTTC. Its translation: CSVRGVIAGEGEQFF.

This clone was seen a single time. V is TRBV4-2 and J is TRBJ1-4; D is ambiguous. V dropped 1 base and J dropped 3 bases, with 9 bases sitting between them. From germline, CDR1 is LGHNA and CDR2 YNFKEQ. The CDR3 covers 15 residues. CDR3 loop: CASSQVPGSNEKLFF. The CDR3 region has the DNA TGTGCCAGCAGCCAAGTTCCCGGGTCTAATGAAAAACTGTTTTTT.

This clone was observed a few times. Here the CDR3 DNA reads TGTGCCAGCAGCTTACGGACAGACTCACCCCTCCACTTT. Its protein product is CASSLRTDSPLHF. The rearrangement links TRBV5-8 to TRBJ1-6; a possible D gene is TRBD1 (6 bases). The CDR3 is made up of 13 amino acids. Trimming removed 2 bases from V and 10 bases from J, with 10 bases in between. Germline V gene lookup returns CDR1 SGHTS and CDR2 YDEGEE.

The genes are TRBV27 and TRBJ2-1, with D tentatively TRBD1 (6 bases). V shed 6 bases and J shed 4 bases, with 7 bases lying between them. CDR3 length equals 12 residues. Germline V gene data show CDR1 as MNHEY and CDR2 as SMNVEV (reference sequence). The CDR3 reads CASSQGYNEQFF. CDR3 nucleotide sequence: TGTGCCAGCAGCCAGGGGTACAATGAGCAGTTCTTC.

This rearrangement joins TRBV9 to TRBJ2-1; the D is unclear. The ends were cut back, 3 bases at V and 9 bases at J, with 13 bases in the middle. The CDR3 runs to 13 residues. Per the germline V gene, CDR1 is SGDLS and CDR2 is YYNGEE. CDR3 in amino acids: CASSAELPVEQFF. The CDR3 DNA reads as TGTGCCAGCAGCGCTGAGCTACCGGTTGAGCAGTTCTTC.

The rearrangement uses TRBV5-6 and TRBJ2-2; no definite D call. The CDR3 spans 15 residues. V lost 1 base and J 0 bases, leaving 7 bases between the germline ends. The germline V gene encodes CDR1 SGHDT and CDR2 YYEEEE. The CDR3 DNA is TGTGCCAGCAGCTTGCGGGTGGCGAACACCGGGGAGCTGTTTTTT. Amino acids: CASSLRVANTGELFF.

The table lists this clone with a few counts. J is TRBJ2-5 and V is TRBV5-1; 12 bases agree with TRBD2. Germline V CDR1 and CDR2: SGHRS, YFSETQ. V lost 4 bases to trimming and J lost 5 bases; unmatched junction nucleotides: 9. CDR3 length: 16 residues. Here the CDR3 reads CASSTGTSGPQETQYF. The CDR3 nucleotides are TGCGCCAGCAGCACCGGGACTAGCGGGCCGCAGGAGACCCAGTACTTC.

The chain employs TRBV18 and TRBJ2-1; D may be TRBD2 (5 bases). CDR1 and CDR2 from the germline V gene are KGHSH and LQKENI. Trimming left V 1 base short and J 3 bases short, with 10 bases between. The CDR3 covers 15 residues. The CDR3 DNA sequence: TGTGCCAGCTCACCACTAACGGGATACTACAATGAGCAGTTCTTC. It specifies CASSPLTGYYNEQFF.

V usage is TRBV9 and J usage is TRBJ1-2; 8 bases line up with TRBD1. This CDR3 comprises 14 residues. The V gene's germline CDR1 is SGDLS and CDR2 YYNGEE. V lost 4 bases and J lost 8; bases outside the gene matches: 10. The CDR3 DNA sequence: TGTGCCAGCAGCCTTAGCTCCGGGACAGGAGGCTACACCTTC. Protein product: CASSLSSGTGGYTF.

CDR3 residues: CASSLGGQGVEGYTF. The CDR3 DNA reads TGTGCCAGCAGCTTAGGTGGACAGGGGGTAGAAGGCTACACCTTC. J is TRBJ1-2 and V is TRBV7-2; 10 bases line up with TRBD1. Germline V gene lookup returns CDR1 SGHTA and CDR2 FQGNSA. After removal of 1 base from V and 8 bases from J, the junction contained 7 bases not matched to a gene. The CDR3 extends over 15 amino acids. The full variable domain, in which reference TRBV7-2 and TRBJ1-2 provide the parts outside the CDR3, is GAGVSQSPSNKVTEKGKDVELRCDPISGHTALYWYRQSLGQGLEFLIYFQGNSAPDKSGLPSDRFSAERTGGSVSTLTIQRTQQEDSAVYLCASSLGGQGVEGYTFGSGTRLTVV.

The chain has TRBV5-1 and TRBJ1-5; D may be TRBD1 (6 bases). V lost 4 bases to trimming and J lost 0 bases, with 14 bases between them. The CDR3 totals 16 residues. Per the germline V gene, CDR1 is SGHRS and CDR2 is YFSETQ. The CDR3 DNA reads as TGCGCCAGCAGCCGTTACAGGGAGCCTAGCAATCAGCCCCAGCATTTT. The encoded protein is CASSRYREPSNQPQHF.

The chain recombines TRBV5-1 with TRBJ1-3, with 11 bases fitting TRBD1. Germline V gene lookup returns CDR1 SGHRS and CDR2 YFSETQ. The CDR3 consists of 15 residues. V dropped 5 bases and J dropped 3; count of bases not matched to a gene: 4. The CDR3 reads CASRSGTGGGNTIYF. The DNA of the CDR3 is TGCGCCAGCAGGTCCGGGACAGGGGGTGGAAACACCATATATTTT.

V is TRBV5-1 and J is TRBJ2-1, with 7 bases lining up with TRBD1. From germline, CDR1 is SGHRS and CDR2 YFSETQ. The J segment lost 6 bases and the V segment lost 1 base, leaving 7 bases of the junction unmatched. CDR3 length equals 15 residues. The chain's CDR3 is CASSLRDSRINEQFF. The CDR3 DNA is TGCGCCAGCAGCTTGCGGGACAGCAGGATCAATGAGCAGTTCTTC.

As regards this clone: This sample includes further DNA sequences coding for the same CDR3. This chain joins TRBV9 and TRBJ2-2; unclear D gene. V lost 0 bases and J lost 4, with 1 base in between. The CDR3 length is 12 residues. The germline V gene has CDR1 SGDLS and CDR2 YYNGEE. The CDR3 protein is CASSVATGELFF. The CDR3 nucleotides read TGTGCCAGCAGCGTAGCCACCGGGGAGCTGTTTTTT.

V usage is TRBV7-8 and J usage is TRBJ1-5, with 8 nucleotides matching TRBD1. With V trimmed by 5 bases and J by 3 bases, 18 bases remained unmatched. Germline lookup yields CDR1 SGHVS and CDR2 FQNEAQ. The CDR3 loop spans 19 amino acids. In DNA form, the CDR3 reads TGTGCCAGCAGCCTCCCCTCCTCTGGACAGGGTGGAAACAATCAGCCCCAGCATTTT. It is translated as CASSLPSSGQGGNNQPQHF.

The chain is built from TRBV6-6 and TRBJ2-7; D is perhaps TRBD2 (6 bases). Trimming shortened V by 7 bases and J by 3 bases, and 13 bases separated the two germline ends. From germline, CDR1 is MNHNY and CDR2 SVGAGI (reference sequence). The CDR3 sequence is 13 residues long. CDR3 in DNA: TGTGCCAGCACCCCGACGGGGGACTACGAGCAGTACTTC. Amino acid sequence: CASTPTGDYEQYF.

This chain connects TRBV6-2 or TRBV6-3 to TRBJ2-1, with D maybe TRBD1 (6 bases). Germline values: CDR1 MNHEY, CDR2 SVGEGT. This CDR3 contains 14 residues. V was cut by 0 bases and J by 4 bases, with 7 bases left in between. Written as DNA, the CDR3 is TGTGCCAGCAGTTACTCGGGACAATACAATGAGCAGTTCTTC. Translating gives CASSYSGQYNEQFF.